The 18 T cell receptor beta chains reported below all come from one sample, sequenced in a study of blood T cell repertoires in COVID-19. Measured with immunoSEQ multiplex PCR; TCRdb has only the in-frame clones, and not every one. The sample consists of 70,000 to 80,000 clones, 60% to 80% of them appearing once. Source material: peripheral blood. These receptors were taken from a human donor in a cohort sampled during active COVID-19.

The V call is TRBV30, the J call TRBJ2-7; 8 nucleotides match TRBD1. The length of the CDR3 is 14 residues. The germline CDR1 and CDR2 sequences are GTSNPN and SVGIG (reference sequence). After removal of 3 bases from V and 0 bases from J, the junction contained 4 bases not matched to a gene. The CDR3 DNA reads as TGTGCCTGGAGACAACAGGGGGTCTCCTACGAGCAGTACTTC. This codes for CAWRQQGVSYEQYF.

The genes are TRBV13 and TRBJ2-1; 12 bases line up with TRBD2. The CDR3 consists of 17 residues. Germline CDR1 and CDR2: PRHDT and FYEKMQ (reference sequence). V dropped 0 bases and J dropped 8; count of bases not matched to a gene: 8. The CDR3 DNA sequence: TGTGCCAGCAGCTTAGGTCGGCGGACTAGCGGGGTCCATGAGCAGTTCTTC. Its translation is CASSLGRRTSGVHEQFF.

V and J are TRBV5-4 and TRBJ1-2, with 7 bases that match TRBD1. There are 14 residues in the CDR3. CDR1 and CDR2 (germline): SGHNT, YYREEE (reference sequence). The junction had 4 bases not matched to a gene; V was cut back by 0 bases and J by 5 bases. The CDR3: CASSLVGDRYGYTF. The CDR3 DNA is TGTGCCAGCAGCTTGGTCGGGGACAGATATGGCTACACCTTC.

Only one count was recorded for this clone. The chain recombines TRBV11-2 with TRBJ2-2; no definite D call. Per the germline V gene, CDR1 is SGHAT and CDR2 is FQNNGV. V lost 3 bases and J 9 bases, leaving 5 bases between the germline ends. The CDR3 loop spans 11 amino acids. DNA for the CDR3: TGTGCCAGCAGCTTTGGGCGGGAGCTGTTTTTT. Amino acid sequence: CASSFGRELFF.

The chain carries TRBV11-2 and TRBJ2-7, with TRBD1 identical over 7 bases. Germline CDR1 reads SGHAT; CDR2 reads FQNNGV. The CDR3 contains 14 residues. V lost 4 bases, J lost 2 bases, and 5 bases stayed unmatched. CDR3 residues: CASSYSQGPYEQYF. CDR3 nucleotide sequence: TGTGCCAGCAGCTACTCACAGGGGCCCTACGAGCAGTACTTC.

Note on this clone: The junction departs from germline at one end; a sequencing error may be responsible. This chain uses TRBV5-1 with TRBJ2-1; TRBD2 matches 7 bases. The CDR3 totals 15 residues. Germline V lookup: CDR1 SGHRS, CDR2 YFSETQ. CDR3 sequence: CASRLGSGKENEQFF. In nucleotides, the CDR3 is TGCGCCAGCAGATTGGGGAGCGGGAAGGAGAATGAGCAGTTCTTC.

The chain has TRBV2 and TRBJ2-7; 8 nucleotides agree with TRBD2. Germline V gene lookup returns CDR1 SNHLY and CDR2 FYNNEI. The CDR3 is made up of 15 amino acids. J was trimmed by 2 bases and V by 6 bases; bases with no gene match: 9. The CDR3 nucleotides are TGTGCCAGCAGCGTCTTAGCGGGGCGTGCCTACGAGCAGTACTTC. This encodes CASSVLAGRAYEQYF.

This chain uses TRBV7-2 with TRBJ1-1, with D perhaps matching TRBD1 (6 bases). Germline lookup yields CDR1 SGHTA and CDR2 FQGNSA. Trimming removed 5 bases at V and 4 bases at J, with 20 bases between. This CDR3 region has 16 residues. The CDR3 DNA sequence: TGTGCCAGCAGCGGCTGGCGTGGGGGGGCGGGCACTGAAGCTTTCTTT. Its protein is CASSGWRGGAGTEAFF.

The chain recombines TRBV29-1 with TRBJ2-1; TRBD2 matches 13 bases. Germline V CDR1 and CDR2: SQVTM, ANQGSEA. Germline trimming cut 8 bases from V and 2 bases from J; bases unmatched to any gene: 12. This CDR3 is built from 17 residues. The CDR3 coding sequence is TGCAGCATCCTCGGGACTAGCGGGGATCCTCCCTACAATGAGCAGTTCTTC. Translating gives CSILGTSGDPPYNEQFF.

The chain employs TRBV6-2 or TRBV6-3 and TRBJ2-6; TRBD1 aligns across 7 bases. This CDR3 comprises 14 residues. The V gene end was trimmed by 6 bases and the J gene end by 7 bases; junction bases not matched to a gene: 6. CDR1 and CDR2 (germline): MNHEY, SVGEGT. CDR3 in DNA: TGTGCCAGCAGCCCAACAGGGGTCGCCAACGTCCTGACTTTC. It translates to CASSPTGVANVLTF.

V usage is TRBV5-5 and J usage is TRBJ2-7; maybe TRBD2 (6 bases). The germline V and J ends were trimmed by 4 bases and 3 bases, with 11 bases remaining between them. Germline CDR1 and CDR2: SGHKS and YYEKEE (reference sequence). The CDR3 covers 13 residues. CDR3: CASSPGSGYEQYV. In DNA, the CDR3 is TGTGCCAGCAGCCCCGGGAGCGGCTACGAGCAGTACGTC.

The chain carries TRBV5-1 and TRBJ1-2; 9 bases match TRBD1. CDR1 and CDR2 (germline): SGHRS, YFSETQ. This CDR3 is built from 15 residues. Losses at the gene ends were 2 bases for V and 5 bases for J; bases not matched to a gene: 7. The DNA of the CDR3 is TGCGCCAGCAGCTTACAGGGGGCGGTAGGGTATGGCTACACCTTC. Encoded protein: CASSLQGAVGYGYTF.

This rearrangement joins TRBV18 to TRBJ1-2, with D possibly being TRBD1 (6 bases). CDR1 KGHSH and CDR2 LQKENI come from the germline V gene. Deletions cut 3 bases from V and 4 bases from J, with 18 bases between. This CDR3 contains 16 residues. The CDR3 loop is CASSPARQAGGYGYTF. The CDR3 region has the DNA TGTGCCAGCTCACCTGCGCGACAGGCAGGTGGCTATGGCTACACCTTC.

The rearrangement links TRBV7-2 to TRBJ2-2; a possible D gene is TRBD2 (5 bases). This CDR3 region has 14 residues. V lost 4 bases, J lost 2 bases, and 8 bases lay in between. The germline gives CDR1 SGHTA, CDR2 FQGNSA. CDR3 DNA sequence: TGTGCCAGCAGCTCTGGACTTAACACCGGGGAGCTGTTTTTT. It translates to CASSSGLNTGELFF.

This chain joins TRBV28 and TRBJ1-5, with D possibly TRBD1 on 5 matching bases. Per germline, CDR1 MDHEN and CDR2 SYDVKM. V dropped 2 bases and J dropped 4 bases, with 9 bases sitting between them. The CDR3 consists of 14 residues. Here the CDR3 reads CASSLPTVNQPQHF. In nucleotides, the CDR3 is TGTGCCAGCAGTTTACCGACAGTAAATCAGCCCCAGCATTTT.

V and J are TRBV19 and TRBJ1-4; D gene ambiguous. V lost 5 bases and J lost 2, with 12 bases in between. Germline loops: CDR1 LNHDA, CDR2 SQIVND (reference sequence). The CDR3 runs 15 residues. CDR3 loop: CASSQSQITNEKLFF. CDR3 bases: TGTGCCAGTAGTCAATCACAGATTACTAATGAAAAACTGTTTTTT.

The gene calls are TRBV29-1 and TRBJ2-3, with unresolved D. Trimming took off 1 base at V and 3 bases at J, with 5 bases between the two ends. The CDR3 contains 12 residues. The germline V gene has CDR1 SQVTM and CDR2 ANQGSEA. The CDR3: CSVEAGTDTQYF. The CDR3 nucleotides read TGCAGCGTTGAAGCCGGGACAGATACGCAGTATTTT.

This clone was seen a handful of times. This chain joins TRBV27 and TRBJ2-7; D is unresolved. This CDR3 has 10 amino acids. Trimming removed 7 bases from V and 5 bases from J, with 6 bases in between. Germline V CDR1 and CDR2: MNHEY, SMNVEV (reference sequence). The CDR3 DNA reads TGTGCCAGCACCCCGGACGAGCAGTACGTC. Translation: CASTPDEQYV.